A single T cell receptor beta chain is shown here with its context. What it binds is not known. TCRdb's copy holds only in-frame clones and misses some; the assay was immunoSEQ multiplex PCR. The sample has fewer than 850,000 clones; about two thirds are singletons. The data stem from a study of shared clonotypes between healthy human individuals. Findings and caveats of the study: Naive subsets usually exceeded memory subsets in estimated richness.

Germline CDR1 and CDR2: SGHRS and YFSETQ. The CDR3 loop spans 16 amino acids. V lost 4 bases and J lost 1; bases outside the gene matches: 10. Every one of the donors was a Caucasian adult that lived in Nashville, Tennessee. The investigators split CD4+ cells into a CD45RA+ naive subset and a CD45RA-negative memory subset. Sequencing was performed on memory CD4+ T cells sorted from blood. Subset noted: CD45RA-negative fraction. The rearrangement joins TRBV5-1 to TRBJ1-1, with TRBD1 matching 7 bases. The receptor's source is a woman aged 25 to 45 in good health. The DNA for the CDR3 is TGCGCCAGCAGCCTGGGGGACAGAGACGCGAACACTGAAGCTTTCTTT. It encodes CASSLGDRDANTEAFF.